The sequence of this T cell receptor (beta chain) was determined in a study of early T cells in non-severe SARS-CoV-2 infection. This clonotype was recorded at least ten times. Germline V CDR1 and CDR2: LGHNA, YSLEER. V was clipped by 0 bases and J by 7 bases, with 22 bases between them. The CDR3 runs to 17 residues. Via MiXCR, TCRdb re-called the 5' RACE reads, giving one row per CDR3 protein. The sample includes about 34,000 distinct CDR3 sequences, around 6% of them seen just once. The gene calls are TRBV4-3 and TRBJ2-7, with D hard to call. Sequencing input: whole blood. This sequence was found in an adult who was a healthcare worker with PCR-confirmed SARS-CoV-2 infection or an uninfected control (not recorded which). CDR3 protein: CASSQEEGRWIGVEQYF. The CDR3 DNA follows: TGCGCCAGCAGCCAAGAAGAAGGACGATGGATAGGAGTTGAGCAGTACTTC.